This T cell receptor beta chain was captured by sequencing in a study of sequential checkpoint blockade in melanoma. Study summary: Patients were randomized 1:1 to nivolumab-then-ipilimumab or ipilimumab-then-nivolumab first-line. Maintenance nivolumab came after either treatment sequence.

As for treatment: randomized to nivolumab then ipilimumab (arm A) or the reverse (arm B). V lost 0 bases and J 10 bases, leaving 10 bases between the germline ends. CDR1 PRHDT and CDR2 FYEKMQ come from the germline V gene (reference sequence). The CDR3 consists of 14 residues. Generated by immunoSEQ multiplex PCR, the TCRdb table keeps only in-frame clones and is missing some. The sample has about 20,000 clones; roughly 80% are singletons. Sequenced material: CD8+ T cells sorted from blood (inferred from file names), taken from a patient given nivolumab and ipilimumab in sequence. V is TRBV13 and J is TRBJ1-6; the D is unclear. The receptor's source is a human donor with melanoma. CDR3 bases: TGTGCCAGCAGCTTAGGCCTTGGAGTCTCACCCCTCCACTTT. Translation gives CASSLGLGVSPLHF.